This T cell receptor (beta chain) emerged from a study of memory CD4+ T cells and cytomegalovirus serostatus. In the study overall: This sample comes from healthy Belgian adults, 9 CMV seropositive, around 26 seronegative.

Source study methods: Out-of-frame sequences were removed, leaving 2 million to 2.5 million distinct TCRbeta sequences. Method: immunoSEQ multiplex PCR; TCRdb's copy keeps in-frame clones and lacks some. Clonal size and the V and J genes are those of that table, whereas D and trimming came from the DNA. The table lists nearly 60,000 clones, about 81% of them singletons. CDR1 and CDR2 from the germline V gene are MGHRA and YSYEKL. CDR3 length equals 14 residues. The ends were cut back, 1 base at V and 0 bases at J, with 3 bases in the middle. The sort gate was single viable CD3+CD4+CD8-CD45RO+ cells for memory CD4+ T cells.

The sequencing input was memory CD4+ T cells from blood. The chain is built from TRBV4-1 and TRBJ2-2; D is unresolved. The sequence came from an adult in good health and CMV-seronegative. The CDR3, as DNA: TGCGCCAGCAGCCAAGCAGCGAACACCGGGGAGCTGTTTTTT. This gives the protein CASSQAANTGELFF.